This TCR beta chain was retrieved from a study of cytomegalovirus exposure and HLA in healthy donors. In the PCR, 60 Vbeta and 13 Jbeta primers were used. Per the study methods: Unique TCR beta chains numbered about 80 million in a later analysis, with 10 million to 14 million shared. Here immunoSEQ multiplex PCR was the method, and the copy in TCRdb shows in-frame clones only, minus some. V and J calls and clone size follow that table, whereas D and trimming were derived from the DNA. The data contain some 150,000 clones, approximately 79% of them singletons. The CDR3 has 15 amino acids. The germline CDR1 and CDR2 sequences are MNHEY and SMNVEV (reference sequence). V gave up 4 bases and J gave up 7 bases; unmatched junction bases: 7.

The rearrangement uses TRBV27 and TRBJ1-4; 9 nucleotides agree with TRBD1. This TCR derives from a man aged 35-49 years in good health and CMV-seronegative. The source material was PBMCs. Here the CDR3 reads CASSSRETGGEKLFF. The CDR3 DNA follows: TGTGCCAGCAGTTCCAGAGAGACAGGGGGTGAAAAACTGTTTTTT.